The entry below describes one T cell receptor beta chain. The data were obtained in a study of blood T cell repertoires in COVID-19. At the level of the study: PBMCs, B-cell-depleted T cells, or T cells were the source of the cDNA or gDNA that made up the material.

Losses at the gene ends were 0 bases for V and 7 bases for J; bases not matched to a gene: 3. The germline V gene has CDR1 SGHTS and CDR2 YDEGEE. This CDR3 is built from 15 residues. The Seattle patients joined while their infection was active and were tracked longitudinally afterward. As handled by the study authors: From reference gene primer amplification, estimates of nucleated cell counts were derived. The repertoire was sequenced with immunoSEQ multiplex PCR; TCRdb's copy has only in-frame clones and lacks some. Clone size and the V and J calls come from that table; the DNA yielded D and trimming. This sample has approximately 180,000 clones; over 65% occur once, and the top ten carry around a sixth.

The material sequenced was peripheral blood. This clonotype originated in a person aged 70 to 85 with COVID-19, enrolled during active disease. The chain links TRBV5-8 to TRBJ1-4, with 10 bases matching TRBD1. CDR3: CASSLADRGGEKLFF. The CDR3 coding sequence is TGTGCCAGCAGCTTGGCGGACAGGGGGGGTGAAAAACTGTTTTTT.